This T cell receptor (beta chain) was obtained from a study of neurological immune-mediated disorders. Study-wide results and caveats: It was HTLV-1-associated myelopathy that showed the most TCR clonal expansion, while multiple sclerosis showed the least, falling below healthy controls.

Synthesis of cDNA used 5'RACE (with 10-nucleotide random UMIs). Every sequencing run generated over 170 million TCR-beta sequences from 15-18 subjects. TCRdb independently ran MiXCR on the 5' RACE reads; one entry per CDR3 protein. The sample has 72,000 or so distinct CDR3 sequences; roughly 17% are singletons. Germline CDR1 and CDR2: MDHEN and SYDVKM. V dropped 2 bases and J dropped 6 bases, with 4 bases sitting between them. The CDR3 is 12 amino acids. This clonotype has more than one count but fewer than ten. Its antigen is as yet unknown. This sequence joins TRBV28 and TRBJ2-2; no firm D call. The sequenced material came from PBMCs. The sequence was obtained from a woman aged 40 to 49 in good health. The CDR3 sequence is CASSLPAGELFF. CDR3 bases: TGTGCCAGCAGTTTACCGGCCGGGGAGCTGTTTTTT.